This TCR beta chain comes out of a study of blood T cell repertoires in COVID-19. Whole-study context: Sites across the United States, Italy and Spain contributed samples from acute and convalescent COVID-19.

The germline V gene has CDR1 MGHDK and CDR2 SYGVNS. The CDR3 is made up of 15 amino acids. V dropped 4 bases and J dropped 3; count of bases not matched to a gene: 7. Participants were placed into cohorts based on the clinical history they reported. Clones were sequenced by immunoSEQ multiplex PCR, and TCRdb holds only the in-frame ones, with some missing. The repertoire consists of about 230,000 clones, with 70% to 90% occurring once and the leading ten covering about 2.5%. Source material: PBMCs or T cells enriched from blood (not recorded which). The TCR was taken from a woman in her 40s with acute COVID-19. V gene TRBV25-1 combines with J gene TRBJ2-7; 9 nucleotides match TRBD1. The CDR3 protein is CASSAAGTGYYEQYF. CDR3 nucleotides: TGTGCCAGCAGTGCCGCCGGGACAGGGTACTACGAGCAGTACTTC.